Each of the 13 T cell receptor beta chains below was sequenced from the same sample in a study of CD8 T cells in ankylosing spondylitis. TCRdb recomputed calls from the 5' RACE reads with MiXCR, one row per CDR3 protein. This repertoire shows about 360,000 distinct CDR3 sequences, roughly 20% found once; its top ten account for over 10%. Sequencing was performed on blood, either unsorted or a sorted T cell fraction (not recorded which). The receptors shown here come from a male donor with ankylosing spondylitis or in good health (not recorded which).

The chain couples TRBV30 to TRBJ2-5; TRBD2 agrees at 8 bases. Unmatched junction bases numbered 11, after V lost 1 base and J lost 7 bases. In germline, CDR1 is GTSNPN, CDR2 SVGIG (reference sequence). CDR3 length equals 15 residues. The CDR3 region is CAWSAMGLEFRTQYF. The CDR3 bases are TGTGCCTGGAGTGCCATGGGACTAGAGTTTAGGACCCAGTACTTC.

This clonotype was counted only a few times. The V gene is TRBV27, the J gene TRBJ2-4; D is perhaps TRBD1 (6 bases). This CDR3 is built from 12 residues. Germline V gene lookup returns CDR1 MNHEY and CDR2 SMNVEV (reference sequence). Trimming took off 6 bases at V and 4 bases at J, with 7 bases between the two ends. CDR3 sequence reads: CASRDSKNIQYF. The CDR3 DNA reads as TGTGCCAGCAGGGACAGTAAAAACATTCAGTACTTC.

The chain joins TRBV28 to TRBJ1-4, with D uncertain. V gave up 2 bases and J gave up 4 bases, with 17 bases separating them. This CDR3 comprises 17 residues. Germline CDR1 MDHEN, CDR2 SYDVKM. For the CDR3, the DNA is TGTGCCAGCAGTTTAGGTCAGGCTGGGAGTTTTAATGAAAAACTGTTTTTT. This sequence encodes CASSLGQAGSFNEKLFF.

CDR3 sequence: CASHGQLSGANVLTF. In DNA, the CDR3 is TGTGCGAGCCATGGGCAGCTATCTGGGGCCAACGTCCTGACTTTC. The J gene is TRBJ2-6, the V gene TRBV6-2 or TRBV6-3; D is undetermined. The CDR3 runs 15 residues. Germline loops: CDR1 MNHEY, CDR2 SVGEGT.

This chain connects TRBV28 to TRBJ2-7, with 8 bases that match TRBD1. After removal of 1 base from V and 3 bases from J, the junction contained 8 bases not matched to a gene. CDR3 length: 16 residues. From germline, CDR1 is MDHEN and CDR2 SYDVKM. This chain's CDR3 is CASSLSETGQVYEQYF. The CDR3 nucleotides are TGTGCCAGCAGTTTATCTGAAACGGGACAGGTCTACGAGCAGTACTTC.

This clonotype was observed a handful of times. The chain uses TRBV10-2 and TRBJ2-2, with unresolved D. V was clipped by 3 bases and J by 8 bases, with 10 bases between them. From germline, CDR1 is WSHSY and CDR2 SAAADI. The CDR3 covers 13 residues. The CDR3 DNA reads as TGCGCCAGCAGTGACCCACCCCAGGGGGAGCTGTTTTTT. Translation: CASSDPPQGELFF.

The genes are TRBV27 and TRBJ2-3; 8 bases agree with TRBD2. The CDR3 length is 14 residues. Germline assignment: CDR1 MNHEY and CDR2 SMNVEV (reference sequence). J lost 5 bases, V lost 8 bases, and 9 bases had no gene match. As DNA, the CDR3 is TGTGCCAGCCGAGGGCGGGGGGCAAGAGATACGCAGTATTTT. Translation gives CASRGRGARDTQYF.

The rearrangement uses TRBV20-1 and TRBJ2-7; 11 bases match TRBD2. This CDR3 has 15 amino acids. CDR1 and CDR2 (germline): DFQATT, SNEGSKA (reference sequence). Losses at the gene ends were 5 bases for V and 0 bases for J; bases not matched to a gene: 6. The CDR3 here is CSAVGTSGFSYEQYF. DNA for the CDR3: TGCAGTGCTGTCGGGACTAGCGGCTTCTCCTACGAGCAGTACTTC.

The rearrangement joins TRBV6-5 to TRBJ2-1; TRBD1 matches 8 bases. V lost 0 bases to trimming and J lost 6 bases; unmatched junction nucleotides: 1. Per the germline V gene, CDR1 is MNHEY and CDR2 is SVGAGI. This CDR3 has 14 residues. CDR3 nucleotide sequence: TGTGCCAGCAGTTACTCTGGACAGGGCAATGAGCAGTTCTTC. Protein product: CASSYSGQGNEQFF.

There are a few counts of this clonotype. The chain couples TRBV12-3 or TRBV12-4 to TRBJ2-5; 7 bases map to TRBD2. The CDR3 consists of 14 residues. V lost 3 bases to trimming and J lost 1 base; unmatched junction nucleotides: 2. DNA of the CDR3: TGTGCCAGCAGTTTTGCTAGCGGCCAAGAGACCCAGTACTTC. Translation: CASSFASGQETQYF.

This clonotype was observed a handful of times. DNA of the CDR3: TGCGCCAGCAGCCAAGATGAAGGCCTCCACTTT. Protein product: CASSQDEGLHF. The chain has TRBV4-1 and TRBJ1-6, with D uncertain. Trimming removed 0 bases at V and 15 bases at J, with 6 bases between. Germline V gene lookup returns CDR1 MGHRA and CDR2 YSYEKL. The CDR3 loop spans 11 amino acids.

DNA of the CDR3: TGTGCCAGTAGCATGGTGGCAGGCCAAGAGACCCAGTACTTC. It specifies CASSMVAGQETQYF. The chain has TRBV19 and TRBJ2-5, with D unresolved. Germline V CDR1 and CDR2: LNHDA, SQIVND (reference sequence). The V end lost 6 bases, the J end lost 1 base, and 12 bases lay between the germline ends. The CDR3 length is 14 residues.

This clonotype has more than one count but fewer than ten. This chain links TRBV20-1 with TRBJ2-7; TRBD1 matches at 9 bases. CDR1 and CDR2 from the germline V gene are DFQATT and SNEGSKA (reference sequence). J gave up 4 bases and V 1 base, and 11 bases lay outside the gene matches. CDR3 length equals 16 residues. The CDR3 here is CSARAPGDRALYEQYF. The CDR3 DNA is TGCAGTGCTAGAGCTCCGGGGGACAGGGCCCTATACGAGCAGTACTTC.